Described below is a single T cell receptor (beta chain) sequence and its context. The data were obtained in a study of T-cell memory formation after mild COVID-19. TCRdb re-analysed the 5' RACE reads in MiXCR, keeping a single row per CDR3 protein. The top ten hold 12% of the sample, which has under 650,000 distinct CDR3 sequences, 18% seen once. V gave up 5 bases and J gave up 4 bases, with 31 bases separating them. The CDR3 sequence is 20 residues long. Germline V gene lookup returns CDR1 SGHTA and CDR2 FQGNSA. This receptor was taken from an adult woman who had mild COVID-19 (a few samples of this study predate the infection). Cell type and time point are not known. Sequencing was performed on PBMCs or a T cell subset sorted from them (not recorded which). This chain links TRBV7-2 with TRBJ2-3; D is perhaps TRBD2 (7 bases). The CDR3 reads CASSPRSSRGAAGAPDTQYF. DNA of the CDR3: TGTGCCAGCAGCCCCCGCAGCAGCAGGGGTGCGGCGGGAGCCCCAGATACGCAGTATTTT. Filled out from reference TRBV7-2 and TRBJ2-3, the complete variable domain reads GAGVSQSPSNKVTEKGKDVELRCDPISGHTALYWYRQSLGQGLEFLIYFQGNSAPDKSGLPSDRFSAERTGGSVSTLTIQRTQQEDSAVYLCASSPRSSRGAAGAPDTQYFGPGTRLTVL.